Listed below are T cell receptor beta chains from one sample, sequenced in a study of brain T cells in children with intractable seizures. The data were produced by immunoSEQ multiplex PCR, yet TCRdb's version contains in-frame clones alone and is incomplete. The repertoire holds 70,000 to 85,000 clones, with around nine tenths as singletons. The specimen comprised peripheral blood, sampled at surgery. All receptors derive from a girl under 10 years old with Rasmussen encephalitis and intractable seizures. The CDR3 runs from the conserved cysteine through the conserved F or W. Rows may omit the clone size; those that give it use once, few, many or a size class.

length | size | V | CDR3
11 | . | TRBV20-1 | CSAKNRGMTFF
16 | . | TRBV6-1 | CASSQAGTGSSDTQYF
14 | . | TRBV11-2 | CASSAGVWGSGYTF
15 | . | TRBV11-3 | CASSSPWTGSETQYF
14 | . | TRBV3-1/TRBV3-2 | CAIKSGLVIETQYF
14 | . | TRBV18 | CASSPGAHTGELFF
13 | many | TRBV14 | CASSQVTGAKLFF
14 | . | TRBV6-5 | CASSRQVPNSPLHF
12 | few | TRBV21-1 | CASSPPGEGYTF
16 | . | TRBV7-9 | CASSLPAGGGTDTQYF
16 | . | TRBV5-4 | CASSTGQGITNEKLFF
13 | . | TRBV27 | CASSLQGTNIQYF
15 | . | TRBV19 | CASSSGTGGSYEQYF
14 | . | TRBV6-5 | CASSSQGLTAGYTF
14 | few | TRBV3-1/TRBV3-2 | CASSQGRVHSPLHF
13 | . | TRBV6-4 | CASRLSGTGELFF
15 | . | TRBV7-6 | CASSPQTGALGGYTF
17 | . | TRBV12-5 | CASGLTTGSSGANVLTF
16 | . | TRBV19 | CASNPARAGWNTEAFF
13 | . | TRBV5-4 | CASSEGVTYEQYF
11 | . | TRBV20-1 | CSARTQETQYF
14 | . | TRBV28 | CASSGTSGGAEQFF
15 | . | TRBV11-3 | CASRRFGSGANVLTF
12 | . | TRBV2 | CASIIEGSEQYF
15 | . | TRBV7-2 | CASSPRARPAGELFF
16 | . | TRBV15 | CATSFSPFLNTGELFF
12 | . | TRBV24-1 | CATSNRVGEQYF
15 | . | TRBV5-4 | CASSEDTGRMVGYTF
14 | few | TRBV4-1 | CASSQGEGGYGYTF
14 | . | TRBV19 | CASSTPLLGGGYTF
14 | . | TRBV5-1 | CASSFGGTLGEQFF
15 | . | TRBV28 | CASLNARLFNEKLFF
14 | . | TRBV7-6 | CASSLADRANIQYF
14 | . | TRBV27 | CASSRGTDPYGYTF
15 | . | TRBV5-6 | CANSLWLELNTEAFF
15 | once | TRBV6-5 | CASRGDVIGNQPQHF
13 | once | TRBV12-3/TRBV12-4 | CASSSGANQPQHF
12 | once | TRBV23-1 | CVTYGGNQPQHF
15 | . | TRBV18 | CASSLRQGDAGELFF
15 | . | TRBV7-9 | CASSGLAGAYNEQFF
16 | . | TRBV3-1/TRBV3-2 | CASSQEQREGTGELFF
13 | . | TRBV5-1 | CASNFQGTDTQYF
13 | . | TRBV3-1/TRBV3-2 | CASSREGGKTQYF
12 | . | TRBV28 | CASSPSSRKAFF
15 | . | TRBV6-6 | CASSYGLAGPDTQYF
10 | . | TRBV2 | CATAGHMLYF
14 | . | TRBV5-1 | CASSVTGGDYGYTF
16 | . | TRBV19 | CASSPDRSRANYGYTF
14 | . | TRBV19 | CASSVTSIRRGYTF
17 | few | TRBV6-1 | CASSERGLAGLIYEQYF
12 | once | TRBV7-8 | CASSLNNDEAFF
15 | . | TRBV3-1/TRBV3-2 | CASSPWPREVNEQFF